Below are 23 T cell receptor beta chains sequenced from a single sample in a study of PD-L1 blockade in urothelial cancer. Profiling relied on immunoSEQ multiplex PCR, and the TCRdb table lists in-frame clones only, not all of them. In the table there are about 43,000 clones, approximately 90% of which are singletons. The material was PBMCs, obtained around atezolizumab (anti-PD-L1) treatment. These receptors came from a woman aged 55-75 years with urothelial cancer.

This chain connects TRBV4-3 to TRBJ2-7; TRBD1 matches at 7 bases. There are 15 residues in the CDR3. Germline trimming cut 1 base from V and 3 bases from J; bases unmatched to any gene: 6. Germline V gene sequence: CDR1 LGHNA, CDR2 YSLEER. The CDR3 DNA is TGCGCCAGCAGCCAAGGGACAGGACCAATCTACGAGCAGTACTTC. It specifies CASSQGTGPIYEQYF.

This sequence joins TRBV4-2 and TRBJ2-5, with 12 bases fitting TRBD2. The CDR3 has 16 amino acids. Germline CDR1 and CDR2: LGHNA and YNFKEQ. Losses at the gene ends were 0 bases for V and 7 bases for J; bases not matched to a gene: 6. CDR3 amino acids: CASSQDGLAGPGTQYF. CDR3 coding DNA: TGTGCCAGCAGCCAAGATGGACTAGCGGGGCCGGGGACCCAGTACTTC.

The gene calls are TRBV7-6 and TRBJ2-7, with 10 bases fitting TRBD2. The CDR3 contains 15 residues. Germline V gives CDR1 SGHVS, CDR2 FNYEAQ. The V gene end was trimmed by 1 base and the J gene end by 2 bases; junction bases not matched to a gene: 2. CDR3 coding DNA: TGTGCCAGCAGCTTAGGGACTAGCGGTACCTACGAGCAGTACTTC. This sequence encodes CASSLGTSGTYEQYF.

The CDR3 protein is CAISEIPGTSGYEQYF. The CDR3 nucleotides are TGTGCCATCAGTGAAATACCCGGGACTAGCGGATACGAGCAGTACTTC. This rearrangement joins TRBV10-3 to TRBJ2-7; 11 bases match TRBD2. V was pared by 3 bases and J by 4 bases, with 8 bases of the junction left unmatched. The germline V gene encodes CDR1 ENHRY and CDR2 SYGVKD. The CDR3 is made up of 16 amino acids.

The V call is TRBV4-3, the J call TRBJ2-2, with 8 bases matching TRBD1. Trimming removed 0 bases from V and 4 bases from J; junction bases left unmatched: 4. Germline V lookup: CDR1 LGHNA, CDR2 YSLEER. This CDR3 has 16 residues. The CDR3 DNA follows: TGCGCCAGCAGCCAAGACAGGGGGCGCGGCACCGGGGAGCTGTTTTTT. Protein: CASSQDRGRGTGELFF.

This rearrangement joins TRBV9 to TRBJ2-5; 8 bases line up with TRBD1. This CDR3 has 15 residues. Germline V CDR1 and CDR2: SGDLS, YYNGEE. The junction had 5 bases not matched to a gene; V was cut back by 0 bases and J by 4 bases. In DNA, the CDR3 is TGTGCCAGCAGCGTAGGTGGCAGGGGGCTAGAGACCCAGTACTTC. This sequence encodes CASSVGGRGLETQYF.

This chain links TRBV4-1 with TRBJ1-5; D is possibly TRBD1 (5 bases). V lost 0 bases and J 4 bases, leaving 13 bases between the germline ends. Germline V CDR1 and CDR2: MGHRA, YSYEKL. CDR3 size: 16 residues. The CDR3 nucleotides are TGCGCCAGCAGCCAAGAATTGGGGGGTGATAATCAGCCCCAGCATTTT. Translated, it gives CASSQELGGDNQPQHF.

The chain joins TRBV9 to TRBJ2-3, with 13 bases lining up with TRBD2. V shed 4 bases, J shed 2 bases, and the junction held 13 bases outside the gene matches. The CDR3 totals 19 residues. In germline, CDR1 is SGDLS, CDR2 YYNGEE. CDR3 in amino acids: CASSPRLAGGGPPTDTQYF. CDR3 bases: TGTGCCAGCAGCCCTAGACTAGCGGGAGGAGGGCCCCCCACAGATACGCAGTATTTT. The entire variable domain, with the rest obtained from reference TRBV9 and TRBJ2-3, is as follows: DSGVTQTPKHLITATGQRVTLRCSPRSGDLSVYWYQQSLDQGLQFLIQYYNGEERAKGNILERFSAQQFPDLHSELNLSSLELGDSALYFCASSPRLAGGGPPTDTQYFGPGTRLTVL.

The chain couples TRBV7-2 to TRBJ2-7; TRBD1 might be the D (6 bases). The CDR3 contains 15 residues. The germline V gene has CDR1 SGHTA and CDR2 FQGNSA. V gave up 5 bases and J gave up 1 base, with 15 bases separating them. CDR3 bases: TGTGCCAGCAGCCCCCCTGGGACAAGTTCCTACGAGCAGTACTTC. Its protein product is CASSPPGTSSYEQYF.

The chain couples TRBV6-1 to TRBJ2-7, with 8 positions matching TRBD1. CDR3 length equals 15 residues. Per germline, CDR1 MNHNS and CDR2 SASEGT. V was pared by 5 bases and J by 4 bases, with 10 bases of the junction left unmatched. This CDR3 is CASSSPGTGSYEQYF. The CDR3 DNA follows: TGTGCCAGCAGTTCCCCCGGGACAGGCAGTTACGAGCAGTACTTC.

The DNA for the CDR3 is TGTGCCAGCAGAAGTAGCGGGAGTAGCGATGAGCAGTTCTTC. Translated, it gives CASRSSGSSDEQFF. The genes are TRBV6-5 and TRBJ2-1; TRBD2 matches 9 bases. Per the germline V gene, CDR1 is MNHEY and CDR2 is SVGAGI. Trimming removed 6 bases from V and 8 bases from J; junction bases left unmatched: 8. This CDR3 comprises 14 residues.

V gene TRBV19 combines with J gene TRBJ2-1, with 9 bases aligning to TRBD2. This CDR3 has 18 residues. The germline gives CDR1 LNHDA, CDR2 SQIVND (reference sequence). J was trimmed by 2 bases and V by 4 bases; bases with no gene match: 12. Written as DNA, the CDR3 is TGTGCCAGTAGTAGAAGACCGAGCGGGAGGCGAGCCTACAATGAGCAGTTCTTC. This codes for CASSRRPSGRRAYNEQFF.

The CDR3 here is CASSPAVSSYNEQFF. CDR3 nucleotides: TGTGCCAGCAGCCCTGCGGTCAGCTCCTACAATGAGCAGTTCTTC. The rearrangement links TRBV4-2 to TRBJ2-1; unclear D gene. Germline V gene data show CDR1 as LGHNA and CDR2 as YNFKEQ. The length of the CDR3 is 15 residues. V was clipped by 4 bases and J by 0 bases, with 10 bases between them.

The V and J genes are TRBV6-5 and TRBJ1-3; 7 bases agree with TRBD1. Trimming at V came to 4 bases and at J to 0 bases, leaving 6 bases not matched to a gene. The CDR3 is 16 amino acids. CDR1 and CDR2 (germline): MNHEY, SVGAGI. The CDR3 region has the DNA TGTGCCAGCAGTTTAACAGGGGTTAGCTCTGGAAACACCATATATTTT. Encoded protein: CASSLTGVSSGNTIYF.

V usage is TRBV6-5 and J usage is TRBJ2-7, with TRBD1 matching 8 bases. With V trimmed by 6 bases and J by 3 bases, 4 bases remained unmatched. The CDR3 covers 13 residues. Germline V gene lookup returns CDR1 MNHEY and CDR2 SVGAGI. CDR3 DNA sequence: TGTGCCAGCAGGTACGGACAGGGCTACGAGCAGTACTTC. This codes for CASRYGQGYEQYF.

The gene calls are TRBV6-1 and TRBJ1-2, with TRBD1 as a possible D gene (5 bases). Germline CDR1 MNHNS, CDR2 SASEGT. The CDR3 is 13 residues long. Trimming removed 6 bases from V and 4 bases from J, with 12 bases in between. The DNA of the CDR3 is TGTGCCAGCAGACTCAGGGAAACCTATGGCTACACCTTC. Its protein is CASRLRETYGYTF.

CDR3 sequence reads: CASIPRTSMNEQFF. The CDR3 DNA reads TGTGCCAGCATTCCCCGGACTAGTATGAATGAGCAGTTCTTC. This rearrangement joins TRBV2 to TRBJ2-1, with 7 positions matching TRBD2. With V trimmed by 7 bases and J by 7 bases, 10 bases remained unmatched. Germline V gives CDR1 SNHLY, CDR2 FYNNEI. CDR3 length: 14 residues.

This clone has a single count. The rearrangement links TRBV7-9 to TRBJ1-1; unclear D gene. This CDR3 region has 11 residues. The germline V gene has CDR1 SEHNR and CDR2 FQNEAQ (reference sequence). The V and J ends lost 7 bases and 4 bases respectively, with 7 bases between them. For the CDR3, the DNA is TGTGCCAGCACCCCGGGCACTGAAGCTTTCTTT. It yields the protein CASTPGTEAFF.

Comments on this clone: Other DNA sequences of this sample code for an identical CDR3. The V and J genes are TRBV5-8 and TRBJ1-2; TRBD1 might be the D (6 bases). Trimming took 4 bases from V and 4 from J, leaving 11 bases between them. This CDR3 contains 13 residues. From germline, CDR1 is SGHTS and CDR2 YDEGEE. This chain's CDR3 is CASSTQGGYGYTF. The CDR3 DNA is TGTGCCAGCAGCACACAGGGTGGCTATGGCTACACCTTC.

The chain employs TRBV6-1 and TRBJ2-7; 13 bases fit TRBD2. Germline assignment: CDR1 MNHNS and CDR2 SASEGT. J was trimmed by 2 bases and V by 8 bases; bases with no gene match: 0. The CDR3 consists of 13 residues. The CDR3: CASGTSGTYEQYF. The DNA of the CDR3 is TGTGCCAGCGGGACTAGCGGGACCTACGAGCAGTACTTC.

The chain employs TRBV19 and TRBJ2-1; 13 bases map to TRBD2. This CDR3 has 14 residues. In germline, CDR1 is LNHDA, CDR2 SQIVND (reference sequence). After removal of 8 bases from V and 2 bases from J, the junction contained 0 bases not matched to a gene. CDR3 sequence reads: CASGTSGAYNEQFF. CDR3 in DNA: TGTGCCAGTGGGACTAGCGGGGCCTACAATGAGCAGTTCTTC.

This chain connects TRBV7-6 to TRBJ2-7, with a possible D match to TRBD2 (7 bases). The CDR3 spans 14 residues. Between the trimmed V and J ends, which lost 8 bases and 6 bases, there was a span of 20 bases. Germline CDR1 is SGHVS and CDR2 is FNYEAQ. CDR3 DNA sequence: TGTGCCAGCGCTCTAGGGGGGGAATGGAGCGAGCAGTACTTC. Encoded protein: CASALGGEWSEQYF.

This chain links TRBV2 with TRBJ1-2; a possible D gene is TRBD1 (5 bases). Trimming took 3 bases from V and 8 from J, leaving 10 bases between them. The CDR3 is made up of 12 amino acids. The germline V gene encodes CDR1 SNHLY and CDR2 FYNNEI. Here the CDR3 reads CASSDGGRGYTF. The CDR3 region has the DNA TGTGCCAGCAGTGACGGGGGACGCGGCTACACCTTC.